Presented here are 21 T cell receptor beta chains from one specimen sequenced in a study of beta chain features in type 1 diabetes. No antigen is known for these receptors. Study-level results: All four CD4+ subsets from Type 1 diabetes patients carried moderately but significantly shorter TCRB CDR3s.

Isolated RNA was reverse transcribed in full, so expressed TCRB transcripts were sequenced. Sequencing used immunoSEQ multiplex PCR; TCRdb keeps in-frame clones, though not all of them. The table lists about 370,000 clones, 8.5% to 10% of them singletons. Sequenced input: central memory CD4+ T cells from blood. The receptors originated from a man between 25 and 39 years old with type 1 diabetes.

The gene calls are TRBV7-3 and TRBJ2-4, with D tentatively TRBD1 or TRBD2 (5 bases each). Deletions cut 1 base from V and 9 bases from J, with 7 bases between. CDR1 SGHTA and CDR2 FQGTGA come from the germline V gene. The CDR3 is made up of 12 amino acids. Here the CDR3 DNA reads TGTGCCAGCAGCTTAAATGGGGGCATTCAGTACTTC. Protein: CASSLNGGIQYF.

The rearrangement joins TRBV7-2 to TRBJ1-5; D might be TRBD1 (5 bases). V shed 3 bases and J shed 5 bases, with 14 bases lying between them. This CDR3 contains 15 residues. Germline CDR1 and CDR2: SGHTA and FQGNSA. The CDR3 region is CASSFLWGGDQPQHF. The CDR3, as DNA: TGTGCCAGCAGCTTCCTTTGGGGGGGAGATCAGCCCCAGCATTTT.

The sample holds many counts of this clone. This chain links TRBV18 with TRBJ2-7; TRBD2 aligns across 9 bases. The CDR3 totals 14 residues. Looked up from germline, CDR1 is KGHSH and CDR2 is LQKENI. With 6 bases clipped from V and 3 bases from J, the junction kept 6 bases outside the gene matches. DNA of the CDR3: TGTGCCAGCTCTTATAGCGGGAGTATCTACGAGCAGTACTTC. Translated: CASSYSGSIYEQYF.

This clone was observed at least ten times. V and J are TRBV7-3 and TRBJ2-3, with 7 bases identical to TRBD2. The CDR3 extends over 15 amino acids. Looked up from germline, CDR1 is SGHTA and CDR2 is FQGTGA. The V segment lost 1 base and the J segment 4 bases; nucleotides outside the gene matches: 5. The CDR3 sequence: CASSLNPLAADTQYF. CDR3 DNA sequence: TGTGCCAGCAGCTTAAACCCGCTAGCGGCAGATACGCAGTATTTT.

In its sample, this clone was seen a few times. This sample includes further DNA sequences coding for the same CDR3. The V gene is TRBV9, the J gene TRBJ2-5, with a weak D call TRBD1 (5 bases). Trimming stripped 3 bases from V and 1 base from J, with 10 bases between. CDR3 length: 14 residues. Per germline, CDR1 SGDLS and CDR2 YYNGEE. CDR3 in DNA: TGTGCCAGCAGCGCTTCAGGGATCCAAGAGACCCAGTACTTC. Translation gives CASSASGIQETQYF.

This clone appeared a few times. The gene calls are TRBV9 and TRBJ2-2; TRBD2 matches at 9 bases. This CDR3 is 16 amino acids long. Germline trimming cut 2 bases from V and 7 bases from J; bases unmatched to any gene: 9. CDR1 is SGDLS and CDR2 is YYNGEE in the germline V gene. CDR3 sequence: CASSVFGGRAGGELFF. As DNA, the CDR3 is TGTGCCAGCAGCGTGTTTGGCGGGAGGGCCGGCGGGGAGCTGTTTTTT.

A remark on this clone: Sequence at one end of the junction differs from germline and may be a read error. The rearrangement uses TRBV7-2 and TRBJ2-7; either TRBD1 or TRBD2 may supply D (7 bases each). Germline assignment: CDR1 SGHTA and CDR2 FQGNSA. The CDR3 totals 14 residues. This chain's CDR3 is CASSLGGGGNEQYF. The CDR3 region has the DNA TGCGCCAGCAGCTTGGGAGGGGGCGGCAACGAGCAGTACTTC.

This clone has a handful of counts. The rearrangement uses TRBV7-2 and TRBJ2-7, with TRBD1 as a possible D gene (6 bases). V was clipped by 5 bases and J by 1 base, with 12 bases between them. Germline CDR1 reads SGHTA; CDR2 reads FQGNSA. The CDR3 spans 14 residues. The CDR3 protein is CASSPGALSYEQYF. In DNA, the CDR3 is TGTGCCAGCAGCCCAGGGGCCTTATCCTACGAGCAGTACTTC.

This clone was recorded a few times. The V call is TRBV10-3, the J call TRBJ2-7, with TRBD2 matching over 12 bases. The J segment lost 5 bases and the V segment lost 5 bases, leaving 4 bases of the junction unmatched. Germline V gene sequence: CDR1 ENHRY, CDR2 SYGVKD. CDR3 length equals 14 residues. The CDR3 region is CAISRLAGENEQYF. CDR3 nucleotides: TGTGCCATCAGTCGACTAGCGGGAGAAAACGAGCAGTACTTC.

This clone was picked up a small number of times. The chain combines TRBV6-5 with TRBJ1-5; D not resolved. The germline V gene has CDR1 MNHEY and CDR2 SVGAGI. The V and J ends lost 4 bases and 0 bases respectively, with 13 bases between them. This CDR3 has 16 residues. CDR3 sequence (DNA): TGTGCCAGCAGTTCCAAACCCCTTCTTAGCAATCAGCCCCAGCATTTT. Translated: CASSSKPLLSNQPQHF.

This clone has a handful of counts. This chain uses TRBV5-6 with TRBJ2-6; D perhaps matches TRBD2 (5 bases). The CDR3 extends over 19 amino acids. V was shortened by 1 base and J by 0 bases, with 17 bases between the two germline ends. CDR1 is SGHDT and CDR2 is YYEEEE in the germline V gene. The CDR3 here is CASSLRFGPGSSGANVLTF. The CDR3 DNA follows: TGTGCCAGCAGCTTGCGTTTTGGCCCTGGGAGCTCTGGGGCCAACGTCCTGACTTTC.

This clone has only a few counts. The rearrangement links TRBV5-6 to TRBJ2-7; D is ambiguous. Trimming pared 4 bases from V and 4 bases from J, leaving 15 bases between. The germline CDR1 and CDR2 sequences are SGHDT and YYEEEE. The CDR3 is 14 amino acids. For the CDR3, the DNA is TGTGCCAGCAGCCTAGGACGGCTACCATACGAGCAGTACTTC. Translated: CASSLGRLPYEQYF.

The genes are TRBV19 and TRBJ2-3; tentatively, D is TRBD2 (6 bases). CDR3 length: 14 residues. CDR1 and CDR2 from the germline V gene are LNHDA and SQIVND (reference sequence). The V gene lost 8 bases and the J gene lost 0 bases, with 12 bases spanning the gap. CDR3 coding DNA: TGTGCCAGTTCCAGGGAGGCTAGCACAGATACGCAGTATTTT. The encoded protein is CASSREASTDTQYF.

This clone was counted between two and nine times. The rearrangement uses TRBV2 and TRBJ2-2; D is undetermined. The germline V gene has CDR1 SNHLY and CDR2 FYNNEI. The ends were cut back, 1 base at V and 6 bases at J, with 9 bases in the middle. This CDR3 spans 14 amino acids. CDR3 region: CASSEGESAGELFF. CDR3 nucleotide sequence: TGTGCCAGCAGTGAAGGCGAGAGTGCCGGGGAGCTGTTTTTT.

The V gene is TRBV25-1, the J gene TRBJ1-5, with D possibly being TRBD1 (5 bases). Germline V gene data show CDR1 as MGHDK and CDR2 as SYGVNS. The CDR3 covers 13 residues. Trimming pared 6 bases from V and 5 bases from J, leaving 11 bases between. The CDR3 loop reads CASRLDSYQPQHF. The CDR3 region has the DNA TGTGCCAGCAGGTTAGACAGTTATCAGCCCCAGCATTTT.

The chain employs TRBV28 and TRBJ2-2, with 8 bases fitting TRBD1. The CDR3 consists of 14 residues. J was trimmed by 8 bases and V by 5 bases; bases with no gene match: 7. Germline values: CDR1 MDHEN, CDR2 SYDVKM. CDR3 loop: CASSTQGVGGELFF. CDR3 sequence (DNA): TGTGCCAGCAGTACACAGGGGGTAGGTGGGGAGCTGTTTTTT.

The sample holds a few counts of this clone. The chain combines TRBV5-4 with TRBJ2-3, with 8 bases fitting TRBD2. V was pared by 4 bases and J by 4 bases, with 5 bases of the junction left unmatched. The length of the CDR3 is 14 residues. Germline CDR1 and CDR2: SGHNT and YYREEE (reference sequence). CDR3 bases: TGTGCCAGCAGCCAAGCGGGAGTTCCAGATACGCAGTATTTT. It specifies CASSQAGVPDTQYF.

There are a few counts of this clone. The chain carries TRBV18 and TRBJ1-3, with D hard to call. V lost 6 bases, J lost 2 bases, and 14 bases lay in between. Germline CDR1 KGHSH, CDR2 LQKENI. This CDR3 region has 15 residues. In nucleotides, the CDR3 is TGTGCCAGCTCCGGGCTCGAGGCGCCTGGAAACACCATATATTTT. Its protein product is CASSGLEAPGNTIYF.

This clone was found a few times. CDR3 region: CASGLSGDQPQHF. CDR3 DNA sequence: TGTGCCAGCGGCCTTTCGGGGGATCAGCCCCAGCATTTT. V is TRBV7-9 and J is TRBJ1-5; D is possibly TRBD1 (5 bases). The V end was cut by 8 bases, the J end by 5 bases, with 13 bases between. Germline V gene sequence: CDR1 SEHNR, CDR2 FQNEAQ (reference sequence). The CDR3 is made up of 13 amino acids.

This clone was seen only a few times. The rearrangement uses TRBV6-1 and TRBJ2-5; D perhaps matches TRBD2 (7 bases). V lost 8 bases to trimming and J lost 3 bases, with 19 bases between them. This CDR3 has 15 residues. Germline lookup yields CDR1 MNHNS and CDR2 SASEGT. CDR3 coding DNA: TGTGCCAGCCGGGGATCTACAGGGAGGGAAGAGACCCAGTACTTC. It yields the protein CASRGSTGREETQYF.

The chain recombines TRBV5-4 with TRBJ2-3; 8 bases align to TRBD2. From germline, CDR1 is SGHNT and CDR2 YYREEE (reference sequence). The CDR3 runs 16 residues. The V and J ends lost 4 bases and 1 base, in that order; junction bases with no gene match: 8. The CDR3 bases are TGTGCCAGCAGCCCCGGGGGGGCGGGGGGCACAGATACGCAGTATTTT. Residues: CASSPGGAGGTDTQYF.